A single sample gave rise to the 16 T cell receptor beta chains below, sequenced in a study of cytomegalovirus exposure and HLA in healthy donors. Primers for the PCR totalled 60 Vbeta and 13 Jbeta. Profiling relied on immunoSEQ multiplex PCR, and the TCRdb table lists in-frame clones only, not all of them. The table has approximately 110,000 clones, about 74% seen once. The sample comprised PBMCs. The source is a woman between 50 and 59 years old in good health and CMV-seropositive.

This rearrangement joins TRBV7-9 to TRBJ2-5; tentative D call: TRBD1 (5 bases). Germline V CDR1 and CDR2: SEHNR, FQNEAQ (reference sequence). Trimming shortened V by 4 bases and J by 1 base, and 10 bases separated the two germline ends. The CDR3 sequence is 14 residues long. The CDR3 protein is CASSSTAPQETQYF. As DNA, the CDR3 is TGTGCCAGCAGCTCGACAGCTCCCCAAGAGACCCAGTACTTC.

This clone showed up just once. V and J are TRBV4-2 and TRBJ1-3; D is ambiguous. The CDR3 runs 15 residues. V lost 1 base and J lost 0, with 7 bases in between. Germline CDR1 LGHNA, CDR2 YNFKEQ. The CDR3 region is CASSQVVLSGNTIYF. The DNA of the CDR3 is TGTGCCAGCAGCCAAGTCGTTCTCTCTGGAAACACCATATATTTT.

The chain links TRBV5-1 to TRBJ1-6; 8 bases agree with TRBD1. Trimming took 3 bases from V and 6 from J; bases not matched to a gene: 8. The CDR3 contains 16 residues. Germline V CDR1 and CDR2: SGHRS, YFSETQ. The CDR3 is CASSSGQGGLNSPLHF. The CDR3 coding sequence is TGCGCCAGCAGCTCTGGACAGGGTGGCCTTAATTCACCCCTCCACTTT.

Here the CDR3 reads CASSQVGRDANYGYTF. Here the CDR3 DNA reads TGCGCCAGCAGCCAAGTGGGGAGGGACGCTAACTATGGCTACACCTTC. The chain has TRBV4-1 and TRBJ1-2, with D possibly being TRBD1 (5 bases). The germline V gene encodes CDR1 MGHRA and CDR2 YSYEKL. Deletions cut 1 base from V and 0 bases from J, with 12 bases between. The CDR3 has 16 amino acids.

The rearrangement links TRBV5-5 to TRBJ2-1, with D possibly being TRBD1 (5 bases). The germline V and J ends were trimmed by 0 bases and 7 bases, with 11 bases remaining between them. The CDR3 covers 14 residues. CDR1 SGHKS and CDR2 YYEKEE come from the germline V gene (reference sequence). The DNA for the CDR3 is TGTGCCAGCAGCTTGGTCGGCAGGGCGAATGAGCAGTTCTTC. Encoded protein: CASSLVGRANEQFF.

V is TRBV7-2 and J is TRBJ1-5; perhaps TRBD1 as D (5 bases). V shed 5 bases and J shed 6 bases, with 20 bases lying between them. The CDR3 has 16 amino acids. CDR1 is SGHTA and CDR2 is FQGNSA in the germline V gene. The CDR3 loop is CASSQTAGGGSQPQHF. CDR3 nucleotides: TGTGCCAGCAGCCAAACCGCGGGGGGGGGTAGTCAGCCCCAGCATTTT.

The chain employs TRBV10-3 and TRBJ1-2; a possible D gene is TRBD1 (6 bases). The V end lost 10 bases, the J end lost 2 bases, and 17 bases lay between the germline ends. This CDR3 contains 14 residues. Germline-derived CDR1 and CDR2 are ENHRY and SYGVKD. The CDR3 here is CATADRLLNYGYTF. CDR3 nucleotides: TGTGCCACCGCCGACAGGCTTCTCAACTATGGCTACACCTTC.

The chain joins TRBV7-2 to TRBJ1-5, with 9 bases aligning to TRBD1. The germline gives CDR1 SGHTA, CDR2 FQGNSA. The CDR3 runs 15 residues. With V trimmed by 5 bases and J by 7 bases, 9 bases remained unmatched. CDR3 sequence: CASSTRTGAGQPQHF. Written as DNA, the CDR3 is TGTGCCAGCAGCACCCGGACAGGGGCAGGCCAGCCCCAGCATTTT. Filled out from reference TRBV7-2 and TRBJ1-5, the complete variable domain reads GAGVSQSPSNKVTEKGKDVELRCDPISGHTALYWYRQSLGQGLEFLIYFQGNSAPDKSGLPSDRFSAERTGGSVSTLTIQRTQQEDSAVYLCASSTRTGAGQPQHFGDGTRLSIL.

V is TRBV5-1 and J is TRBJ2-3; no reliable D call. Trimming left V 2 bases short and J 1 base short, with 14 bases between. The CDR3 has 16 amino acids. Germline values: CDR1 SGHRS, CDR2 YFSETQ. The CDR3 loop is CASSFGSSEGTDTQYF. The CDR3 bases are TGCGCCAGCAGCTTTGGGTCTAGTGAGGGCACAGATACGCAGTATTTT.

This clone was recorded only once. The chain uses TRBV7-8 and TRBJ1-1, with D unresolved. Looked up from germline, CDR1 is SGHVS and CDR2 is FQNEAQ. The CDR3 runs to 14 residues. The V end lost 1 base, the J end lost 3 bases, and 9 bases lay between the germline ends. The CDR3, as DNA: TGTGCCAGCAGCTTAGAGAACAGATACACTGAAGCTTTCTTT. Its protein is CASSLENRYTEAFF.

The rearrangement links TRBV28 to TRBJ2-7; a possible D gene is TRBD1 (6 bases). The CDR3 is 14 residues long. Trimming removed 6 bases from V and 0 bases from J, with 12 bases in between. Germline CDR1 and CDR2: MDHEN and SYDVKM. CDR3 nucleotides: TGTGCCAGCAGATACAGGGTACACTCCTACGAGCAGTACTTC. Translated: CASRYRVHSYEQYF.

This sequence joins TRBV6-1 and TRBJ2-2; D gene uncertain. Trimming took 7 bases from V and 6 from J, leaving 12 bases between them. Per the germline V gene, CDR1 is MNHNS and CDR2 is SASEGT. The CDR3 extends over 13 amino acids. DNA of the CDR3: TGTGCCAGCATGCGGCCCCCGGCCGGGGAGCTGTTTTTT. Translation: CASMRPPAGELFF.

The chain employs TRBV30 and TRBJ2-7, with D perhaps matching TRBD2 (6 bases). Trimming left V 3 bases short and J 4 bases short, with 16 bases between. The CDR3 has 14 residues. CDR1 GTSNPN and CDR2 SVGIG come from the germline V gene (reference sequence). In DNA, the CDR3 is TGTGCCTGGAGGATGCTGGGCGGAGGGTACGAGCAGTACTTC. Translating gives CAWRMLGGGYEQYF.

The V and J genes are TRBV29-1 and TRBJ2-7, with 7 bases aligning to TRBD2. Trimming at V came to 7 bases and at J to 7 bases, leaving 7 bases not matched to a gene. This CDR3 comprises 11 residues. Germline CDR1 and CDR2: SQVTM and ANQGSEA. CDR3 DNA sequence: TGCAGCGCCACCGGGGGGAAGGAGCAGTACTTC. Residues: CSATGGKEQYF.

The chain carries TRBV6-5 and TRBJ1-6; tentatively, D is TRBD1 (5 bases). Trimming shortened V by 6 bases and J by 8 bases, and 17 bases separated the two germline ends. The CDR3 is 15 residues long. CDR1 and CDR2 (germline): MNHEY, SVGAGI. The DNA of the CDR3 is TGTGCCAGCAGCCCCGTCGGGGGAAGGGATTCACCCCTCCACTTT. Translation gives CASSPVGGRDSPLHF.

This clone was seen a handful of times. This sequence joins TRBV6-5 and TRBJ1-3; the D gene is possibly TRBD1 (6 bases). V was cut by 6 bases and J by 0 bases, with 12 bases left in between. CDR3 length equals 15 residues. Germline lookup yields CDR1 MNHEY and CDR2 SVGAGI. CDR3 sequence: CASSVNRDSGNTIYF. The CDR3 DNA is TGTGCCAGCAGCGTAAACAGGGACTCTGGAAACACCATATATTTT.